This TCR beta chain was sequenced for a study of cytomegalovirus exposure and HLA in healthy donors. PCR amplification relied on 60 Vbeta primers (plus 13 Jbeta primers). Profiled with immunoSEQ multiplex PCR; TCRdb holds only in-frame clones, not every one. The top ten clones hold about 1.7% of a sample with roughly 220,000 clones, around 85% of them seen once. With V trimmed by 7 bases and J by 7 bases, 19 bases remained unmatched. This CDR3 contains 17 residues. CDR1 and CDR2 from the germline V gene are MNHEY and SMNVEV (reference sequence). Remarks on this clone: The antigen is unknown.

Study-wide results and limits: Later analysis identified several of the most significant clusters that appeared linked to common viral pathogens. The study carried out a later analysis of TCR beta sequences. It associated 15,000 to 20,000 of them with specific HLA alleles at a false discovery rate of 0.05. The study designated roughly 150 TCR beta chains cytomegalovirus-associated. Association of a missense DCLRE1C variant with TCR beta V- and J-gene trimming was reported in a later analysis.

Sequenced material: PBMCs. The clonotype originates from a man aged 45-60 years in good health and CMV-seronegative. V and J are TRBV27 and TRBJ2-1, with 7 bases aligning to TRBD1. The CDR3 loop reads CASKQRGRTGVGNEQFF. The CDR3 DNA is TGTGCCAGCAAACAAAGGGGCCGGACAGGAGTGGGTAATGAGCAGTTCTTC.